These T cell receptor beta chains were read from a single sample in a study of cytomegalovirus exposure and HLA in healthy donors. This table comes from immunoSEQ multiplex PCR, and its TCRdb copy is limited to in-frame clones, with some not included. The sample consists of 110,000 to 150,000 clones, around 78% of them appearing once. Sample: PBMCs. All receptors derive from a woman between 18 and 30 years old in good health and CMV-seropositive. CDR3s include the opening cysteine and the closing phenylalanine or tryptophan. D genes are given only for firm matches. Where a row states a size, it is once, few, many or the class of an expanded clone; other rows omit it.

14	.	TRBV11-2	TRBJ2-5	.	CASSITGTLETQYF	TGTGCCAGCAGCATTACCGGGACATTGGAGACCCAGTACTTC
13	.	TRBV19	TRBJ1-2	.	CASSPADWAGYTF	TGTGCCAGTAGTCCGGCGGACTGGGCTGGCTACACCTTC
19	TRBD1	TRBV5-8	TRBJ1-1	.	CASSPGTGLRKRRLSEAFF	TGTGCCAGCAGCCCCGGGACAGGGTTACGTAAACGACGTCTCAGTGAAGCTTTCTTT
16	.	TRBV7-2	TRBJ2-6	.	CASSFGSGAGANVLTF	TGTGCCAGCAGCTTCGGTTCCGGAGCTGGGGCCAACGTCCTGACTTTC
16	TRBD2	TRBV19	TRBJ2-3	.	CASGLAGGFSTDTQYF	TGTGCCAGCGGACTAGCGGGGGGCTTTAGCACAGATACGCAGTATTTT
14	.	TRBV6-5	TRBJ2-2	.	CASSYSQNTGELFF	TGTGCCAGCAGTTACTCCCAGAACACCGGGGAGCTGTTTTTT
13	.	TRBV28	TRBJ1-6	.	CASTGGSGSPLHF	TGTGCCAGCACCGGGGGGTCGGGATCACCCCTCCACTTT
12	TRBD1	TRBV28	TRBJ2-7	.	CASSRDRYEQYF	TGTGCCAGCAGTCGGGACAGGTACGAGCAGTACTTC
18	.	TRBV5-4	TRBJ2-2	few	CASRTKPGLLHDTGELFF	TGTGCCAGCAGGACTAAACCGGGACTTCTTCACGACACCGGGGAGCTGTTTTTT
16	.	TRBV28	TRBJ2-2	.	CASSSGGNPSTGELFF	TGTGCCAGCAGTTCAGGGGGGAATCCGAGCACCGGGGAGCTGTTTTTT
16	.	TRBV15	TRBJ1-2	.	CATSRDLEYLDYGYTF	TGTGCCACCAGCAGAGATCTGGAGTATCTGGACTATGGCTACACCTTC
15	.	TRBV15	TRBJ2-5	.	CATSHVTGLGETQYF	TGTGCCACCAGCCACGTCACAGGGTTGGGAGAGACCCAGTACTTC
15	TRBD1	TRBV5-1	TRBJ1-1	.	CASSFEQGVGTEAFF	TGCGCCAGCAGCTTTGAACAGGGGGTAGGCACTGAAGCTTTCTTT